Presented here are 18 T cell receptor beta chains from one specimen sequenced in a study of early T cells in non-severe SARS-CoV-2 infection. TCRdb called the 5' RACE reads again in MiXCR, with one record for every CDR3 protein. Seen here are 95,000 to 100,000 distinct CDR3 sequences, approximately 11% observed once, and the top ten hold around 5%. The specimen sequenced was whole blood. The receptors shown here come from an adult who was a healthcare worker with PCR-confirmed SARS-CoV-2 infection or an uninfected control (not recorded which).

Many counts were recorded for this clonotype. The rearrangement links TRBV20-1 to TRBJ2-2; no firm D call. This CDR3 is 13 amino acids long. The germline V and J ends were trimmed by 3 bases and 0 bases, with 5 bases remaining between them. The germline V gene has CDR1 DFQATT and CDR2 SNEGSKA (reference sequence). The CDR3 reads CSARGANTGELFF. The CDR3 region has the DNA TGCAGTGCTAGGGGCGCGAACACCGGGGAGCTGTTTTTT.

In its sample, this clonotype was seen many times. This chain links TRBV6-5 with TRBJ1-6, with unresolved D. V was cut by 6 bases and J by 0 bases, with 9 bases left in between. CDR3 length equals 15 residues. Germline-derived CDR1 and CDR2 are MNHEY and SVGAGI. The CDR3 loop reads CASSPGSSYNSPLHF. CDR3 sequence (DNA): TGTGCCAGCAGCCCTGGATCCTCCTATAATTCACCCCTCCACTTT.

The sample holds a few counts of this clonotype. The V call is TRBV4-1, the J call TRBJ1-5; D is undetermined. The CDR3 covers 14 residues. V was cut by 4 bases and J by 2 bases, with 9 bases left in between. CDR1 MGHRA and CDR2 YSYEKL come from the germline V gene. In nucleotides, the CDR3 is TGCGCCAGCAGCCTGGGAGAGCGCAATCAGCCCCAGCATTTT. Protein sequence: CASSLGERNQPQHF.

This clonotype showed up just a few times. Mismatch with germline at one junction end may stem from a read error. The V call is TRBV28, the J call TRBJ1-1, with D uncertain. The CDR3 is 14 amino acids. Germline V gives CDR1 MDHEN, CDR2 SYDVKM. CDR3 amino acids: CASSLTAMNTEAFF. CDR3 bases: TGTGCCAGCAGTTTAACAGCTATGAACACTGAAGCTTTTTTT.

This clonotype came up a few times. The chain links TRBV9 to TRBJ2-4, with a tentative D call TRBD1 (6 bases). The CDR3 totals 14 residues. Germline V CDR1 and CDR2: SGDLS, YYNGEE. V was clipped by 2 bases and J by 2 bases, with 8 bases between them. DNA of the CDR3: TGTGCCAGCAGCGTTACAGGGACCAAAAACATTCAGTACTTC. Residues: CASSVTGTKNIQYF.

This clonotype was picked up many times. J is TRBJ2-5 and V is TRBV4-1, with a tentative D call TRBD1 (5 bases). V was pared by 0 bases and J by 3 bases, with 14 bases between. Germline-derived CDR1 and CDR2 are MGHRA and YSYEKL. The CDR3 sequence is 16 residues long. The CDR3 loop reads CASSQDRGREEETQYF. CDR3 bases: TGCGCCAGCAGCCAAGATAGAGGCAGGGAAGAAGAGACCCAGTACTTC.

This clonotype was counted a few times. The V gene is TRBV14, the J gene TRBJ1-1; D not resolved. This CDR3 is built from 13 residues. Germline V lookup: CDR1 SGHDN, CDR2 FVKESK. V was shortened by 5 bases and J by 1 base, with 8 bases between the two germline ends. The CDR3 spells CASSATQNTEAFF. In DNA, the CDR3 is TGTGCCAGCAGCGCGACACAGAACACTGAAGCTTTCTTT.

The rearrangement links TRBV12-3 or TRBV12-4 to TRBJ1-4; D remains unclear. Trimming stripped 5 bases from V and 0 bases from J, with 7 bases between. The CDR3 covers 14 residues. In nucleotides, the CDR3 is TGTGCCAGCAGTAGAATCTCAACTAATGAAAAACTGTTTTTT. The encoded protein is CASSRISTNEKLFF.

The chain has TRBV7-2 and TRBJ2-3, with 7 bases matching TRBD2. The germline gives CDR1 SGHTA, CDR2 FQGNSA. After removal of 5 bases from V and 1 base from J, the junction contained 6 bases not matched to a gene. The CDR3 covers 15 residues. CDR3 sequence: CASSNWLAGTDTQYF. CDR3 sequence (DNA): TGTGCCAGCAGCAACTGGCTAGCGGGCACAGATACGCAGTATTTT. The whole variable domain, remainder taken from reference TRBV7-2 and TRBJ2-3, is GAGVSQSPSNKVTEKGKDVELRCDPISGHTALYWYRQSLGQGLEFLIYFQGNSAPDKSGLPSDRFSAERTGGSVSTLTIQRTQQEDSAVYLCASSNWLAGTDTQYFGPGTRLTVL.

At least ten counts were recorded for this clonotype. The CDR3 DNA reads as TGTGCCAGCAACGGGGGGGTCACTGAAGCTTTCTTT. Encoded protein: CASNGGVTEAFF. The gene calls are TRBV12-3 or TRBV12-4 and TRBJ1-1, with a possible D match to TRBD1 (5 bases). CDR3 length: 12 residues. V lost 7 bases, J lost 4 bases, and 10 bases lay in between.

In its sample, this clonotype was seen many times. The chain combines TRBV7-3 with TRBJ2-1; the D gene is possibly TRBD2 (5 bases). Looked up from germline, CDR1 is SGHTA and CDR2 is FQGTGA. The V end lost 3 bases, the J end lost 0 bases, and 15 bases lay between the germline ends. The CDR3 is 17 amino acids. CDR3: CASSLTLGVSSYNEQFF. DNA for the CDR3: TGTGCCAGCAGCTTGACCCTCGGGGTTAGCTCCTACAATGAGCAGTTCTTC.

This clonotype was observed many times. The CDR3 region is CASMAETQSPLHF. CDR3 nucleotides: TGTGCCAGCATGGCCGAAACGCAGTCACCCCTCCACTTT. The chain has TRBV2 and TRBJ1-6; no definite D call. Germline V gives CDR1 SNHLY, CDR2 FYNNEI. The CDR3 covers 13 residues. The V and J ends lost 7 bases and 10 bases respectively, with 14 bases between them.

The chain links TRBV5-1 to TRBJ1-1; D is perhaps TRBD1 (5 bases). CDR1 SGHRS and CDR2 YFSETQ come from the germline V gene. V was clipped by 3 bases and J by 0 bases, with 18 bases between them. This CDR3 comprises 17 residues. CDR3 sequence: CASSSYNSGTLNTEAFF. CDR3 nucleotide sequence: TGCGCCAGCAGCTCCTATAATTCCGGGACCCTGAACACTGAAGCTTTCTTT.

The sample holds many counts of this clonotype. The chain links TRBV5-1 to TRBJ2-5; 7 bases match TRBD1. The junction had 12 bases not matched to a gene; V was cut back by 0 bases and J by 1 base. The CDR3 totals 18 residues. From germline, CDR1 is SGHRS and CDR2 YFSETQ. Written as DNA, the CDR3 is TGCGCCAGCAGCTTGGCCGAGGGGGCCCCGGTAGGCCAAGAGACCCAGTACTTC. Its protein is CASSLAEGAPVGQETQYF.

This clonotype was seen more than once but under ten times. The rearrangement links TRBV9 to TRBJ1-4, with a weak D call TRBD1 (5 bases). The CDR3 runs to 15 residues. Germline CDR1 reads SGDLS; CDR2 reads YYNGEE. Trimming took off 2 bases at V and 5 bases at J, with 13 bases between the two ends. CDR3 nucleotide sequence: TGTGCCAGCAGCGTTGGGGGAAGGGTCAATGAAAAACTGTTTTTT. This gives the protein CASSVGGRVNEKLFF.

This clonotype showed up many times. This sequence joins TRBV7-9 and TRBJ2-1, with D uncertain. The CDR3 is 14 amino acids. From germline, CDR1 is SEHNR and CDR2 FQNEAQ (reference sequence). The V end lost 1 base, the J end lost 15 bases, and 19 bases lay between the germline ends. The CDR3 protein is CASSLDPDSPGRFF. CDR3 bases: TGTGCCAGCAGCTTAGACCCTGACTCCCCCGGGCGGTTCTTC.

The chain combines TRBV28 with TRBJ2-7; a weak D match, TRBD1 (5 bases). This CDR3 region has 12 residues. Germline CDR1 is MDHEN and CDR2 is SYDVKM. V was clipped by 4 bases and J by 3 bases, with 7 bases between them. The CDR3: CASSYRSYEQYF. CDR3 sequence (DNA): TGTGCCAGCAGTTACAGGAGCTACGAGCAGTACTTC.

V is TRBV19 and J is TRBJ2-7; D assignment may be TRBD1 or TRBD2 (5 bases each). This CDR3 has 13 amino acids. Trimming shortened V by 4 bases and J by 3 bases, and 10 bases separated the two germline ends. Germline values: CDR1 LNHDA, CDR2 SQIVND (reference sequence). For the CDR3, the DNA is TGTGCCAGTAGTAAGGGACCGTACTACGAGCAGTACTTC. Protein: CASSKGPYYEQYF.